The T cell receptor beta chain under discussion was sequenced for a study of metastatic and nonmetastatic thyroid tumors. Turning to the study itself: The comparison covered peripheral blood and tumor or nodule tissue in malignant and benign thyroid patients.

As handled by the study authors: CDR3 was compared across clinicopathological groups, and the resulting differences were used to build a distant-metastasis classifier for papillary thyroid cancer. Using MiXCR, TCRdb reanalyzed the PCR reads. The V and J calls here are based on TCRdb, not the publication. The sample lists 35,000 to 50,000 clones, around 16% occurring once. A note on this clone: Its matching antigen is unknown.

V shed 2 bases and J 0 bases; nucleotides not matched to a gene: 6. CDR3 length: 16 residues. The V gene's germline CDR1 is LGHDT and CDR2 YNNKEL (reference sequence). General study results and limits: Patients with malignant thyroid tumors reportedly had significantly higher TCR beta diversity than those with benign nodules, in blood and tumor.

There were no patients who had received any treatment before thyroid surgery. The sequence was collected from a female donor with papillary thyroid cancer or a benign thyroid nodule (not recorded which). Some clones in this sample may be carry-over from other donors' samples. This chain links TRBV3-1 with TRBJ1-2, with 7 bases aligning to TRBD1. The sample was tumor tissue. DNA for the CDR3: TGTGCCAGCAGCCAAACGAACGGGACAGCTAACTATGGCTACACCTTC. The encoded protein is CASSQTNGTANYGYTF.